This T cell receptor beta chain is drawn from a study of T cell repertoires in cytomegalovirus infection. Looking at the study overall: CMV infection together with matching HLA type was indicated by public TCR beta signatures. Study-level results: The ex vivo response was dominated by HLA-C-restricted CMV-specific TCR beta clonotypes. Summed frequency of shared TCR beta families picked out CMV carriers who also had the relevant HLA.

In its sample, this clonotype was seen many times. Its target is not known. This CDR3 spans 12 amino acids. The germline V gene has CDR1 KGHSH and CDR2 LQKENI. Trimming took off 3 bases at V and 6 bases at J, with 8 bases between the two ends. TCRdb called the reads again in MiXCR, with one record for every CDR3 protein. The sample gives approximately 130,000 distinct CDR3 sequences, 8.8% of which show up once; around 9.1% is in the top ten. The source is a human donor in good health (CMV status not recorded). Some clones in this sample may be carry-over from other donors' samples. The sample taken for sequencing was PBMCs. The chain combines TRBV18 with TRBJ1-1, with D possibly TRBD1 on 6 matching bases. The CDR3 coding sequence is TGTGCCAGCTCACCGAACAGGGCTGAAGCTTTCTTT. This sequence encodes CASSPNRAEAFF.